Listed below are T cell receptor beta chains from one sample, sequenced in a study of T cell responses to AZD1222 COVID-19 vaccine. Assay used: immunoSEQ multiplex PCR; TCRdb lists only in-frame clones, some missing. The repertoire holds about 83,000 clones, about 82% seen once, with about 9.5% in the top ten. The source was peripheral blood, collected on day 0 of AZD1222 vaccination. The origin of the receptors is an adult in good health. Both conserved end residues are part of each CDR3. The order of the fields is D gene, V gene, J gene, clone size, CDR3 protein, CDR3 DNA. A D gene is named only where the DNA matches it firmly. Some rows mark clone size as missing; the rest say once, few, many or name a class of expanded clone.

NA,TRBV5-1,TRBJ1-1,NA,CASSRGRGEAFF,TGCGCCAGCAGCCGAGGGAGGGGTGAAGCTTTCTTT
NA,TRBV15,TRBJ2-1,NA,CATSGWGASYNEQFF,TGTGCCACCAGCGGATGGGGGGCCTCCTACAATGAGCAGTTCTTC
NA,TRBV3-1/TRBV3-2,TRBJ1-6,NA,CASSPREGDSPLHF,TGTGCCAGCAGCCCTCGGGAGGGGGATTCACCCCTCCACTTT
NA,TRBV3-1/TRBV3-2,TRBJ2-7,NA,CASSLAPISYEQYF,TGTGCCAGCAGCCTAGCTCCAATCTCCTACGAGCAGTACTTC
TRBD1,TRBV19,TRBJ2-7,NA,CASSMAGGFPYEQYF,TGTGCCAGTAGTATGGCAGGGGGTTTCCCCTACGAGCAGTACTTC
NA,TRBV10-1,TRBJ2-3,NA,CASSLTTDTQYF,TGCGCCAGCAGCCTAACCACAGATACGCAGTATTTT
NA,TRBV18,TRBJ2-1,once,CASTYAAPVGSEQFF,TGTGCCAGCACTTACGCAGCCCCGGTGGGCAGTGAGCAGTTCTTC
TRBD2,TRBV10-3,TRBJ2-6,NA,CAISGLAGHSGANVLTF,TGTGCCATCAGTGGTCTAGCGGGGCACTCTGGGGCCAACGTCCTGACTTTC
NA,TRBV4-3,TRBJ2-5,NA,CASSRQGLQQESQYF,TGCGCCAGCAGCCGTCAGGGGTTACAACAGGAGTCCCAGTACTTC
TRBD1,TRBV5-1,TRBJ2-7,NA,CASSSTGGSYEQYF,TGCGCCAGCAGCTCGACAGGGGGCTCCTACGAGCAGTACTTC
TRBD1,TRBV27,TRBJ1-2,once,CASSLTRTGGRYGYTF,TGTGCCAGCAGTTTAACCCGGACAGGGGGCAGGTATGGCTACACCTTC
NA,TRBV7-3,TRBJ2-3,NA,CASSSRPALGTDTQYF,TGTGCCAGCAGCTCCCGCCCAGCTCTGGGCACAGATACGCAGTATTTT